Each of the 12 T cell receptor beta chains below was sequenced from the same sample in a study of Graves' ophthalmopathy and Graves' hyperthyroidism. RNA transcripts served as template for amplifying TCR beta CDR3 sequences. HTBI primers primed a first-round RT-PCR, and a second-round multiplex PCR followed. TCRdb re-called the multiplex PCR reads with MiXCR, one entry per CDR3 protein. The repertoire consists of over a million distinct CDR3 sequences, with 36% occurring once and the leading ten covering 8.5% to 14%. The source material was peripheral blood or thyroid tissue (not recorded which). The receptors come from an adult man with Graves' hyperthyroidism.

This clonotype was picked up many times. This chain connects TRBV9 to TRBJ2-7; D may be TRBD1 (6 bases). This CDR3 has 12 amino acids. Germline V gene lookup returns CDR1 SGDLS and CDR2 YYNGEE. Between the trimmed V and J ends, which lost 5 bases and 6 bases, there was a span of 12 bases. The DNA of the CDR3 is TGTGCCAGCAGTCAAACAGGGTCCGAGCAGTACTTC. This codes for CASSQTGSEQYF.

Only one count was recorded for this clonotype. Without the conserved terminal phenylalanine or tryptophan, this CDR3 likely stems from a read error. The V gene is TRBV2, the J gene TRBJ1-1, with 9 bases fitting TRBD1. The germline gives CDR1 SNHLY, CDR2 FYNNEI. The length of the CDR3 is 14 residues. V lost 8 bases to trimming and J lost 5 bases; unmatched junction nucleotides: 9. The CDR3 region is CASGATGGLTEAFL. In DNA, the CDR3 is TGTGCCAGCGGTGCGACAGGGGGTTTAACTGAAGCTTTCCTT.

This clonotype was seen a few times. The V call is TRBV6-5, the J call TRBJ1-5, with D perhaps TRBD1 (5 bases). The CDR3 is 14 amino acids. Looked up from germline, CDR1 is MNHEY and CDR2 is SVGAGI. The germline V and J ends were trimmed by 8 bases and 0 bases, with 11 bases remaining between them. This CDR3 reads CASRSGSSNQPQHF. Here the CDR3 DNA reads TGTGCCAGCCGATCAGGGTCTAGCAATCAGCCCCAGCATTTT.

Comment on this clonotype: This CDR3 is missing its conserved last phenylalanine or tryptophan, likely due to a read error. The chain joins TRBV7-9 to TRBJ1-6; no firm D call. The CDR3 covers 13 residues. Germline lookup yields CDR1 SEHNR and CDR2 FQNEAQ (reference sequence). V was trimmed by 5 bases and J by 15 bases, leaving 17 bases between them. CDR3 in DNA: TGTGCCAGCAGCCAAGACACCTTTCGGGTCCTCCACCTT. Its translation: CASSQDTFRVLHL.

The chain joins TRBV29-1 to TRBJ2-5, with 8 bases identical to TRBD1. This CDR3 is 13 amino acids long. Unmatched junction bases numbered 8, after V lost 6 bases and J lost 5 bases. Germline assignment: CDR1 SQVTM and CDR2 ANQGSEA. The CDR3 DNA sequence: TGCAGCGTCCAGGGGGCAGCGGGTGAGACCCAGTACTTC. Translated: CSVQGAAGETQYF. The entire variable domain, with the rest obtained from reference TRBV29-1 and TRBJ2-5, is as follows: SAVISQKPSRDICQRGTSLTIQCQVDSQVTMMFWYRQQPGQSLTLIATANQGSEATYESGFVIDKFPISRPNLTFSTLTVSNMSPEDSSIYLCSVQGAAGETQYFGPGTRLLVL.

The rearrangement links TRBV25-1 to TRBJ2-7; 9 bases fit TRBD2. CDR3 length: 14 amino acids. V lost 8 bases, J lost 7 bases, and 12 bases stayed unmatched. Germline V gene data show CDR1 as MGHDK and CDR2 as SYGVNS. The CDR3 spells CASSPPAGGSEQYF. The DNA for the CDR3 is TGTGCCAGCTCACCACCTGCGGGAGGGAGTGAGCAGTACTTC.

The table lists this clonotype with many counts. The chain uses TRBV5-1 and TRBJ2-5, with 7 bases fitting TRBD1. CDR1 and CDR2 (germline): SGHRS, YFSETQ. This CDR3 has 15 residues. V lost 0 bases to trimming and J lost 4 bases; unmatched junction nucleotides: 6. The CDR3 nucleotides are TGCGCCAGCAGCTTGGACAGGGGAATTCGAGAGACCCAGTACTTC. Encoded protein: CASSLDRGIRETQYF.

This clonotype has a handful of counts. V usage is TRBV11-2 and J usage is TRBJ1-2; D gene uncertain. V lost 5 bases and J lost 3, with 10 bases in between. In germline, CDR1 is SGHAT, CDR2 FQNNGV. The CDR3 sequence is 13 residues long. The CDR3 loop is CASSHNLDYGYTF. The CDR3 nucleotides are TGTGCCAGCAGCCACAACCTGGACTATGGCTACACCTTC. The full variable domain, completed using reference TRBV11-2 and TRBJ1-2, is EAGVAQSPRYKIIEKRQSVAFWCNPISGHATLYWYQQILGQGPKLLIQFQNNGVVDDSQLPKDRFSAERLKGVDSTLKIQPAKLEDSAVYLCASSHNLDYGYTFGSGTRLTVV.

This clonotype was seen repeatedly, ten times or more. V and J are TRBV10-3 and TRBJ1-1, with 12 bases fitting TRBD1. V lost 2 bases, J lost 11 bases, and 6 bases stayed unmatched. This CDR3 is built from 14 residues. CDR1 is ENHRY and CDR2 is SYGVKD in the germline V gene. The CDR3 DNA is TGTGCCATCAGTGAGCTGGGACAGGGGGCGCATGCTTTCTTT. Protein sequence: CAISELGQGAHAFF.

The chain is built from TRBV2 and TRBJ1-5; D is unresolved. CDR1 is SNHLY, CDR2 FYNNEI, per germline. This CDR3 comprises 15 residues. Deletions cut 5 bases from V and 2 bases from J, with 13 bases between. CDR3 nucleotides: TGTGCCAGCAGTTACTCGCACGTGGGCAATCAGCCCCAGCATTTT. This translates into CASSYSHVGNQPQHF.

The table lists this clonotype with many counts. The chain couples TRBV20-1 to TRBJ1-5, with D possibly TRBD1 on 5 matching bases. The CDR3 runs to 13 residues. Germline CDR1 is DFQATT and CDR2 is SNEGSKA (reference sequence). V shed 5 bases and J shed 7 bases, with 15 bases lying between them. CDR3 bases: TGCAGTGCTCGTGTAGGGGAAGGCCAGCCCCAGCATTTT. It translates to CSARVGEGQPQHF.

This sequence joins TRBV2 and TRBJ2-5; no reliable D call. This CDR3 contains 14 residues. Looked up from germline, CDR1 is SNHLY and CDR2 is FYNNEI. Trimming removed 3 bases from V and 9 bases from J, with 17 bases in between. The CDR3 region is CASSEAHSNQPQYF. For the CDR3, the DNA is TGTGCCAGCAGTGAGGCACATAGCAATCAGCCCCAGTACTTC.